A single sample is the source of the 13 T cell receptor beta chains below, sequenced in a study of blood T cells in healthy people across ages. Together with a sample-barcoded 5' primer, a J-beta primer mix was included in a second PCR lasting about 7 to 12 cycles. TCRdb analysed the 5' RACE reads with MiXCR anew, one entry per CDR3 protein. The sample lists just over 800,000 distinct CDR3 sequences; 55% to 65% were seen once. Material for sequencing was blood. These receptors were taken from a man aged 25 to 40 in good health.

The rearrangement joins TRBV9 to TRBJ2-7; D is unresolved. From germline, CDR1 is SGDLS and CDR2 YYNGEE. V lost 4 bases, J lost 0 bases, and 11 bases lay in between. The CDR3 has 14 residues. CDR3 sequence: CASSLTPVSYEQYF. The CDR3 bases are TGTGCCAGCAGCTTAACGCCAGTCTCCTACGAGCAGTACTTC.

V and J are TRBV20-1 and TRBJ2-7, with 8 positions matching TRBD1. The CDR3 totals 14 residues. With 2 bases clipped from V and 3 bases from J, the junction kept 6 bases outside the gene matches. Germline lookup yields CDR1 DFQATT and CDR2 SNEGSKA (reference sequence). CDR3 residues: CSARWGTGLYEQYF. The CDR3, as DNA: TGCAGTGCTAGATGGGGGACAGGTCTCTACGAGCAGTACTTC.

The rearrangement joins TRBV4-3 to TRBJ2-7; 7 bases agree with TRBD2. Trimming took 0 bases from V and 7 from J; bases not matched to a gene: 9. This CDR3 has 15 amino acids. CDR1 is LGHNA, CDR2 YSLEER, per germline. The CDR3 loop reads CASSQEGGIYNEQYF. CDR3 nucleotides: TGCGCCAGCAGCCAAGAGGGGGGGATCTACAATGAGCAGTACTTC.

This sequence joins TRBV6-5 and TRBJ2-3; TRBD2 matches 11 bases. Germline V lookup: CDR1 MNHEY, CDR2 SVGAGI. The CDR3 runs 17 residues. The junction had 8 bases not matched to a gene; V was cut back by 2 bases and J by 4 bases. The CDR3 loop reads CASSYGKGLAVPDTQYF. CDR3 coding DNA: TGTGCCAGCAGTTACGGGAAGGGACTAGCGGTCCCAGATACGCAGTATTTT.

The V call is TRBV6-1, the J call TRBJ2-3; 13 bases map to TRBD2. V lost 4 bases, J lost 2 bases, and 9 bases stayed unmatched. The V gene's germline CDR1 is MNHNS and CDR2 SASEGT. This CDR3 spans 18 amino acids. The CDR3 spells CASSGPWGLAGNTDTQYF. Here the CDR3 DNA reads TGTGCCAGCAGTGGCCCCTGGGGACTAGCGGGAAACACAGATACGCAGTATTTT.

The chain has TRBV4-3 and TRBJ1-2; tentative D call: TRBD1 (5 bases). The length of the CDR3 is 14 residues. Germline assignment: CDR1 LGHNA and CDR2 YSLEER. V lost 1 base to trimming and J lost 3 bases, with 9 bases between them. The chain's CDR3 is CASSQAAGHYGYTF. CDR3 DNA sequence: TGCGCCAGCAGCCAAGCTGCAGGGCACTATGGCTACACCTTC.

The rearrangement joins TRBV6-5 to TRBJ2-2; D uncertain. Trimming removed 2 bases at V and 3 bases at J, with 10 bases between. CDR3 length: 15 amino acids. The germline V gene encodes CDR1 MNHEY and CDR2 SVGAGI. CDR3 sequence (DNA): TGTGCCAGCAGTTACGTAGTAGGGTACACCGGGGAGCTGTTTTTT. This codes for CASSYVVGYTGELFF.

The V call is TRBV18, the J call TRBJ2-4, with TRBD2 as a possible D gene (6 bases). Trimming pared 1 base from V and 1 base from J, leaving 17 bases between. The length of the CDR3 is 18 residues. Germline V CDR1 and CDR2: KGHSH, LQKENI. CDR3: CASSPQSPGEGAKNIQYF. The CDR3 nucleotides are TGTGCCAGCTCACCACAATCCCCGGGGGAAGGGGCCAAAAACATTCAGTACTTC.

V usage is TRBV7-2 and J usage is TRBJ2-7, with D tentatively TRBD2 (6 bases). The J call may be in error: the DNA end matches TRBJ2-4 better. The CDR3 contains 15 residues. Germline-derived CDR1 and CDR2 are SGHTA and FQGNSA. CDR3 bases: TGTGCCAGCAGCTTAGCGCCACTAGCCGGAAACATTCAGTACTTC. This gives the protein CASSLAPLAGNIQYF.

V gene TRBV3-1 combines with J gene TRBJ1-2; D is possibly TRBD1 (6 bases). The CDR3 consists of 14 residues. V was clipped by 1 base and J by 4 bases, with 10 bases between them. Germline CDR1 and CDR2: LGHDT and YNNKEL (reference sequence). CDR3 sequence (DNA): TGTGCCAGCAGCCAAGGGGAACAGGGCTATGGCTACACCTTC. Protein: CASSQGEQGYGYTF.

The chain has TRBV11-2 and TRBJ2-3, with 7 positions matching TRBD2. The CDR3 sequence is 14 residues long. J was trimmed by 8 bases and V by 0 bases; bases with no gene match: 5. Per germline, CDR1 SGHAT and CDR2 FQNNGV. Here the CDR3 reads CASSLDRLARTQYF. The CDR3 bases are TGTGCCAGCAGCTTAGATCGACTAGCACGTACGCAGTATTTT.

The chain employs TRBV29-1 and TRBJ2-5; no clear D. The V end lost 7 bases, the J end lost 5 bases, and 20 bases lay between the germline ends. Germline CDR1 is SQVTM and CDR2 is ANQGSEA. The CDR3 spans 14 residues. Written as DNA, the CDR3 is TGCAGCGCCCTGGTTGCGGCCATCCAGGAGACCCAGTACTTC. It translates to CSALVAAIQETQYF. Full variable domain (missing parts from reference TRBV29-1 and TRBJ2-5): SAVISQKPSRDICQRGTSLTIQCQVDSQVTMMFWYRQQPGQSLTLIATANQGSEATYESGFVIDKFPISRPNLTFSTLTVSNMSPEDSSIYLCSALVAAIQETQYFGPGTRLLVL.

The gene calls are TRBV12-3 or TRBV12-4 and TRBJ2-3; unclear D gene. This CDR3 comprises 15 residues. Trimming cost V 5 bases and J 2 bases, with 14 bases left between them. The CDR3 sequence is CASSPGGRLTDTQYF. In DNA, the CDR3 is TGTGCCAGCAGTCCTGGCGGTCGGCTCACAGATACGCAGTATTTT.